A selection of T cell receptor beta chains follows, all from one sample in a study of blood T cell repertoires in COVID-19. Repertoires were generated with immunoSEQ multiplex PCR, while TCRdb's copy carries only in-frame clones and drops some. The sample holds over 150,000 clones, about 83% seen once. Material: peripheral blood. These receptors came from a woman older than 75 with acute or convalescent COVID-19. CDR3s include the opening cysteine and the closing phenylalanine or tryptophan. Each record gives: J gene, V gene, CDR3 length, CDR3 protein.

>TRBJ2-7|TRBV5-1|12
CASSGGGYEQYF
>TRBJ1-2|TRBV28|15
CASSPGQDVDYGYTF
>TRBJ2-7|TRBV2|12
CASGGQGYEQYF
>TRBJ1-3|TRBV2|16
CASSAGGQGTGNTIYF
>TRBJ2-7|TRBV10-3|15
CAISESVAGIDEQYF
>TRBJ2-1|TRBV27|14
CASSWTRVSGEQFF
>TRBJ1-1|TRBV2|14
CASNIQKGLTEAFF
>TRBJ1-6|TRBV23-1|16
CASRRRVGVEYSPLHF
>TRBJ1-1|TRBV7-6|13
CASSPGMNTEAFF
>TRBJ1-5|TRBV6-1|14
CASSEWSRGQPQHF
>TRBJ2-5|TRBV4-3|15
CASSQEGGGWETQYF
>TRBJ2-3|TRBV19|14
CASKELSSSDTQYF
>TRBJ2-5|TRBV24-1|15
CATSDQRQSQETQYF
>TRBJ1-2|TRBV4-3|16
CASSLGGGVANYGYTF
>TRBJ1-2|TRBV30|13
CAWSEWGGYGYTF
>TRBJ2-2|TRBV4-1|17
CASRQAGGPILTGELFF